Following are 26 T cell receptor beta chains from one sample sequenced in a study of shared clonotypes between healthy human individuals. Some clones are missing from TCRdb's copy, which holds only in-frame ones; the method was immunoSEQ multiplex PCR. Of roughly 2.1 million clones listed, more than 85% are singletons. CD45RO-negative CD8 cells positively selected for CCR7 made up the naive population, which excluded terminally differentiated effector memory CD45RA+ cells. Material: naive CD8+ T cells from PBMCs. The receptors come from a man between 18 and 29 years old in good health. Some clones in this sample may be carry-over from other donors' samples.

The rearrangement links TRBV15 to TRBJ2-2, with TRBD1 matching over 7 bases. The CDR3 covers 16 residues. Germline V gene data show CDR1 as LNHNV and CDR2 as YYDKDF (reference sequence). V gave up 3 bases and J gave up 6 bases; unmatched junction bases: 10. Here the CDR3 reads CATSSPHLTGAGELFF. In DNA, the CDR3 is TGTGCCACCAGCAGCCCTCATTTAACAGGGGCCGGGGAGCTGTTTTTT.

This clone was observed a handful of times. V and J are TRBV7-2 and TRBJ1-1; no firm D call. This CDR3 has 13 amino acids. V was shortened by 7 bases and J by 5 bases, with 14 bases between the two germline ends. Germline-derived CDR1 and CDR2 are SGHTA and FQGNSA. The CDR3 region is CASNSSVSTEAFF. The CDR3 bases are TGTGCCAGCAACTCCTCGGTCAGTACTGAAGCTTTCTTT.

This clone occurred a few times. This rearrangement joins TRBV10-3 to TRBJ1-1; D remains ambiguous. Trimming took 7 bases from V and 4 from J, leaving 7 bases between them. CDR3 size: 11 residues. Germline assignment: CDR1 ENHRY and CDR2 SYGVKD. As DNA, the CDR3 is TGTGCCATCAAACTGGGCACTGAAGCTTTCTTT. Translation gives CAIKLGTEAFF.

The CDR3 bases are TGTGCCAGCAGCGACGGGGGGGGCCCTTACAATGAGCAGTTCTTC. Protein sequence: CASSDGGGPYNEQFF. The chain uses TRBV7-8 and TRBJ2-1; 8 nucleotides align to TRBD2. In germline, CDR1 is SGHVS, CDR2 FQNEAQ. V lost 5 bases to trimming and J lost 4 bases; unmatched junction nucleotides: 7. The CDR3 extends over 15 amino acids.

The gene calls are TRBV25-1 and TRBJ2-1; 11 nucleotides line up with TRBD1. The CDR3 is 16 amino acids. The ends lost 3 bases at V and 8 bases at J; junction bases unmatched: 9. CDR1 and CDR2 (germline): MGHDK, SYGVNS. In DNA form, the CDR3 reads TGTGCCAGCAGTGACTATCGGACAGGGGGCTGGGATGAGCAGTTCTTC. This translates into CASSDYRTGGWDEQFF.

The CDR3 region is CASVRAFYGYTF. The DNA of the CDR3 is TGTGCCAGCGTGCGGGCCTTCTATGGCTACACCTTC. This chain links TRBV6-5 with TRBJ1-2, with no clear D. CDR3 length equals 12 residues. The ends were cut back, 8 bases at V and 4 bases at J, with 11 bases in the middle. Per germline, CDR1 MNHEY and CDR2 SVGAGI.

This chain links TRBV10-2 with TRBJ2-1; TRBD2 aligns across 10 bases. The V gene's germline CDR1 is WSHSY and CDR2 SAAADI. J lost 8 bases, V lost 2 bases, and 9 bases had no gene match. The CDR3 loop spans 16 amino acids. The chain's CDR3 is CASSEITSGAGDEQFF. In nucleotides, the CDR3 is TGCGCCAGCAGTGAGATTACTAGCGGGGCCGGGGATGAGCAGTTCTTC.

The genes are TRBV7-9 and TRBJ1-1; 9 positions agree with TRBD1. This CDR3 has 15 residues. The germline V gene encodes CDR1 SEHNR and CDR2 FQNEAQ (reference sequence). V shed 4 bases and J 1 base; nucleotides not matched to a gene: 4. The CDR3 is CASSSLQGANTEAFF. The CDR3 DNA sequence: TGTGCCAGCAGCTCCTTACAGGGGGCGAACACTGAAGCTTTCTTT.

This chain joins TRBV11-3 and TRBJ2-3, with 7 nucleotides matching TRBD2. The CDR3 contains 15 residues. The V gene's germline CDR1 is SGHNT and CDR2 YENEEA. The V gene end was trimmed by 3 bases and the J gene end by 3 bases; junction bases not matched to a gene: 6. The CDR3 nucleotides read TGTGCCAGCAGCTTCCGGGGGGATACGACAGATACGCAGTATTTT. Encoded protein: CASSFRGDTTDTQYF.

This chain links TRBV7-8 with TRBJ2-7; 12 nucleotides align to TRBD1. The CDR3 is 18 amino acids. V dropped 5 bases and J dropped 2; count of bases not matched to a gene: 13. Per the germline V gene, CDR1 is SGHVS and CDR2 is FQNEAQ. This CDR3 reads CASSHRGTGGFLAYEQYF. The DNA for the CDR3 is TGTGCCAGCAGCCATAGGGGGACAGGGGGCTTTTTAGCCTACGAGCAGTACTTC.

CDR3 sequence reads: CASSSIAPHNEQFF. The DNA of the CDR3 is TGTGCCAGCAGTTCGATTGCCCCCCACAATGAGCAGTTCTTC. The chain links TRBV27 to TRBJ2-1; D gene ambiguous. This CDR3 has 14 residues. CDR1 is MNHEY and CDR2 is SMNVEV in the germline V gene (reference sequence). Trimming took off 4 bases at V and 5 bases at J, with 12 bases between the two ends.

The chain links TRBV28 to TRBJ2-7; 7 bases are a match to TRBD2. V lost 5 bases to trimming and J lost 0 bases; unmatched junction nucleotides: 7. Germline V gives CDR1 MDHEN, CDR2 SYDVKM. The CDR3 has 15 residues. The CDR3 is CASSGPGTNSYEQYF. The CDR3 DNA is TGTGCCAGCAGTGGGCCCGGGACTAACTCCTACGAGCAGTACTTC. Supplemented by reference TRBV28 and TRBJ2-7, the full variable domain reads DVKVTQSSRYLVKRTGEKVFLECVQDMDHENMFWYRQDPGLGLRLIYFSYDVKMKEKGDIPEGYSVSREKKERFSLILESASTNQTSMYLCASSGPGTNSYEQYFGPGTRLTVT.

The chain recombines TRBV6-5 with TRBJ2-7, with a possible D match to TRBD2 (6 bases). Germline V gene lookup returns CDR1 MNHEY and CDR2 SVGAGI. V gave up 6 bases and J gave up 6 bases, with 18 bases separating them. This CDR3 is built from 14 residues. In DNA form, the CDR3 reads TGTGCCAGCAGCCTATCCATGGGAGGCTTCGAGCAGTACTTC. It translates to CASSLSMGGFEQYF.

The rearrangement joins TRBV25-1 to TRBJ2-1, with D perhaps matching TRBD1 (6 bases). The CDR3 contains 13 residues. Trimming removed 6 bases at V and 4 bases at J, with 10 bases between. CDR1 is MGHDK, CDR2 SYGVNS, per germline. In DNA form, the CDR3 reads TGTGCCAGCAGCTCAGACAGGTACAATGAGCAGTTCTTC. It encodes CASSSDRYNEQFF.

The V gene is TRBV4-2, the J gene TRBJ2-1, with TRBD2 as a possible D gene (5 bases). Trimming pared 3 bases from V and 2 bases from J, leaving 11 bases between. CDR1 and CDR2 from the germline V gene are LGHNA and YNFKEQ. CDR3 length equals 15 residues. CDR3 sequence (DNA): TGTGCCAGCAGCCAGGAAGCGGAACCCTACAATGAGCAGTTCTTC. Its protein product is CASSQEAEPYNEQFF.

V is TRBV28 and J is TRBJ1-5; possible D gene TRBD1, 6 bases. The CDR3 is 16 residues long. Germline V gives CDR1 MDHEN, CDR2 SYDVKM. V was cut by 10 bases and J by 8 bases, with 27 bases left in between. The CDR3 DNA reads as TGTGCCACCGCACTCGGGACACAAAACCCCTGGGAGCCCCAGCATTTT. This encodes CATALGTQNPWEPQHF.

CDR3: CASSFAVGYTYNEQFF. For the CDR3, the DNA is TGCGCCAGCAGCTTCGCCGTAGGTTACACCTACAATGAGCAGTTCTTC. The V call is TRBV5-1, the J call TRBJ2-1; no clear D. This CDR3 is built from 16 residues. Germline CDR1 SGHRS, CDR2 YFSETQ. Between the trimmed V and J ends, which lost 2 bases and 2 bases, there was a span of 14 bases.

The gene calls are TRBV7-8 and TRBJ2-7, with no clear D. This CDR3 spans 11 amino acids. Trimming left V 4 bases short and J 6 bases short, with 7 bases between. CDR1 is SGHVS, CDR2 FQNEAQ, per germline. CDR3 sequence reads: CASSSPGEQYF. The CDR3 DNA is TGTGCCAGCAGCTCGCCTGGCGAGCAGTACTTC.

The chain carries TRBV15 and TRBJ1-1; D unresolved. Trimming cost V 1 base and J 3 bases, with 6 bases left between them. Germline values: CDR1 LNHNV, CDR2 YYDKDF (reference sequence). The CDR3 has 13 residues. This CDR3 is CATSRGDHTEAFF. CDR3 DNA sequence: TGTGCCACCAGCAGAGGTGACCACACTGAAGCTTTCTTT.

CDR3 sequence (DNA): TGTGCCAGCAGCCTTCACACCGGGGAGCTGTTTTTT. This gives the protein CASSLHTGELFF. The chain employs TRBV7-9 and TRBJ2-2; D is uncertain. The CDR3 has 12 residues. Trimming took off 5 bases at V and 3 bases at J, with 4 bases between the two ends. Germline CDR1 reads SEHNR; CDR2 reads FQNEAQ (reference sequence).

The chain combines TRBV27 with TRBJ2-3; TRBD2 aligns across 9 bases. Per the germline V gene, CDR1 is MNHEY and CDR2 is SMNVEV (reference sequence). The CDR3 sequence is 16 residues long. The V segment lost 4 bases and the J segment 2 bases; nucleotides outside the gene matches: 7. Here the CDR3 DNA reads TGTGCCAGCAGTTCGCCACGACTAGCGGTCACAGATACGCAGTATTTT. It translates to CASSSPRLAVTDTQYF.

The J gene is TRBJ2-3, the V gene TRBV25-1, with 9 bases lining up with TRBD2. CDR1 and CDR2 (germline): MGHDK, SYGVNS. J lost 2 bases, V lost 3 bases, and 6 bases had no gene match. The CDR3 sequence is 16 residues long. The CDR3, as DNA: TGTGCCAGCAGTGATTTAGCGGGAGAATACACAGATACGCAGTATTTT. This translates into CASSDLAGEYTDTQYF.

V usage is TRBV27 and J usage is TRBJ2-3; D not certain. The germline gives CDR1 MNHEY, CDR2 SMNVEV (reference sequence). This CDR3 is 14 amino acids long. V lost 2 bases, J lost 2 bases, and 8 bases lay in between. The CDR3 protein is CASSLIANTDTQYF. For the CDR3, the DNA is TGTGCCAGCAGTTTAATCGCAAACACAGATACGCAGTATTTT.

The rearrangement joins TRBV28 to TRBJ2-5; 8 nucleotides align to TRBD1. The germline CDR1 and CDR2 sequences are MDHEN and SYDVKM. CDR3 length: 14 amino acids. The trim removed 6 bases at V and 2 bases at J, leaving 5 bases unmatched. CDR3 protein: CASRRTGRQETQYF. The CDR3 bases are TGTGCCAGCAGAAGGACAGGGCGACAAGAGACCCAGTACTTC.

The CDR3 loop is CASSPGTEMNTEAFF. DNA of the CDR3: TGTGCCAGCAGTCCTGGGACTGAGATGAACACTGAAGCTTTCTTT. The genes are TRBV28 and TRBJ1-1, with a weak D call TRBD1 (5 bases). The CDR3 is 15 amino acids. Per the germline V gene, CDR1 is MDHEN and CDR2 is SYDVKM. V was shortened by 5 bases and J by 0 bases, with 13 bases between the two germline ends.

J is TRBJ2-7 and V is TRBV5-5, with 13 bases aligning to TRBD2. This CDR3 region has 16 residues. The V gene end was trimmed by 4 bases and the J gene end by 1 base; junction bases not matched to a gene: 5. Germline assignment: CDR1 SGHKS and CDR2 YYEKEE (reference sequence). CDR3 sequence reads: CASSLGLAGVSYEQYF. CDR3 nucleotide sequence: TGTGCCAGCAGCCTCGGACTAGCGGGAGTTTCCTACGAGCAGTACTTC.